This is a list of T cell receptor beta chains from one sample in a study of memory CD4+ T cells and cytomegalovirus serostatus. Only in-frame clones appear in the TCRdb table, and some are missing; sequencing was by immunoSEQ multiplex PCR. The sample includes roughly 50,000 clones, more than 60% of them seen just once. Sequenced sample: memory CD4+ T cells from blood. The receptors were gathered from an adult in good health and CMV-seronegative. The CDR3 runs from the conserved cysteine through the conserved F or W. A D gene is named only where the DNA matches it firmly. The size field is filled for only some rows; it gives once, few, many or a size class.

j_call v_call d_call clone_size cdr3_aa cdr3_nt
TRBJ2-5 TRBV6-4 TRBD2 . CASSEVAGGRETQYF TGTGCCAGCAGTGAAGTAGCGGGAGGCAGAGAGACCCAGTACTTC
TRBJ2-2 TRBV27 . . CASSFRLASGTGELFF TGTGCCAGCAGTTTCCGGCTAGCCTCCGGCACCGGGGAGCTGTTTTTT
TRBJ1-6 TRBV19 . . CASSPWTDRSPLHF TGTGCCAGTAGTCCCTGGACCGACCGATCACCCCTCCACTTT
TRBJ1-1 TRBV28 . . CASHIGRGTEAFF TGTGCCAGCCACATAGGGAGGGGGACTGAAGCTTTCTTT
TRBJ1-2 TRBV25-1 . few CASNDPYGIGGYTF TGTGCCAGCAACGATCCGTATGGGATCGGAGGCTACACCTTC
TRBJ1-2 TRBV30 . . CAWSVLMRGYGYTF TGTGCCTGGAGTGTATTGATGCGGGGCTATGGCTACACCTTC
TRBJ2-1 TRBV5-6 . . CASSQLYNEQFF TGTGCCAGCAGCCAACTCTACAATGAGCAGTTCTTC
TRBJ1-1 TRBV7-8 . . CASSLQSFNTEAFF TGTGCCAGCAGCTTGCAGAGTTTTAACACTGAAGCTTTCTTT
TRBJ2-7 TRBV9 . . CASSFLEGAHFYEQYF TGTGCCAGCAGCTTTCTGGAAGGCGCTCATTTCTACGAGCAGTACTTC
TRBJ2-7 TRBV27 . . CASWRGDGVSEQYF TGTGCCAGCTGGCGTGGGGACGGGGTCTCCGAGCAGTACTTC
TRBJ1-2 TRBV2 TRBD1 . CASRTGERSGYTF TGTGCCAGCCGGACAGGGGAGCGTTCTGGCTACACCTTC
TRBJ2-7 TRBV6-1 . . CASKSSPLYEQYF TGTGCCAGCAAGTCTAGTCCGCTCTACGAGCAGTACTTC
TRBJ2-1 TRBV4-1 TRBD2 . CASSQGLADYNEQFF TGCGCCAGCAGCCAGGGACTAGCGGATTACAATGAGCAGTTCTTC
TRBJ1-2 TRBV28 . . CASSSRGSYTF TGTGCCAGCAGTTCGAGGGGGAGCTACACCTTC
TRBJ1-1 TRBV14 . . CASSQDNRVGTEAFF TGTGCCAGCAGCCAAGATAACAGGGTGGGCACTGAAGCTTTCTTT
TRBJ2-7 TRBV18 . . CASSPEVYYEQYF TGTGCCAGCTCACCGGAAGTCTACTACGAGCAGTACTTC
TRBJ2-3 TRBV20-1 . . CSASGAETQYF TGCAGTGCTAGCGGGGCAGAGACGCAGTATTTT
TRBJ2-5 TRBV5-1 TRBD1 . CASSPGDRGGETQYF TGCGCCAGCAGCCCTGGGGACAGGGGAGGAGAGACCCAGTACTTC
TRBJ2-7 TRBV6-4 TRBD1 . CASRTRDSNNEQYF TGTGCCAGTAGAACCCGGGACAGTAACAACGAGCAGTACTTC
TRBJ1-4 TRBV6-1 . many CASSWTVAELFF TGTGCCAGCAGTTGGACGGTCGCGGAACTGTTTTTT